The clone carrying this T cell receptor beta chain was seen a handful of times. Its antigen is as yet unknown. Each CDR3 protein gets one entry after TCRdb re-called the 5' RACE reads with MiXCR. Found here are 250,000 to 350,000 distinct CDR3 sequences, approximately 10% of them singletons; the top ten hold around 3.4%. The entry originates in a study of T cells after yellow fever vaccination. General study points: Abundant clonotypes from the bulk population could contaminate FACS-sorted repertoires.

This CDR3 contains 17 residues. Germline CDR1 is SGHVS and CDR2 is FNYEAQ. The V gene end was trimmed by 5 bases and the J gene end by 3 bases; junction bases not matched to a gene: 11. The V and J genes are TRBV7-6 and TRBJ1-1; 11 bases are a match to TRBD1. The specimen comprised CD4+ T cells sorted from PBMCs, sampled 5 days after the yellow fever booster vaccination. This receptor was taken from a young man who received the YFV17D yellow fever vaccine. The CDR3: CASSVRDRGFSDTEAFF. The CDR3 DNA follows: TGTGCCAGCAGCGTCCGGGACAGGGGGTTTTCGGACACTGAAGCTTTCTTT.